The text below deals with one T cell receptor (beta chain). This entry belongs to a study of blood T cell repertoires in COVID-19. Seattle enrolled patients during active infection and tracked them longitudinally. Original processing methods: Estimation of nucleated cell counts was performed using reference gene primer amplification. TCRdb's table, derived via immunoSEQ multiplex PCR, lists solely in-frame clones and lacks some. V, J and clone size are taken as reported in that table, and D and trimming were inferred from the DNA itself. Of roughly 200,000 clones in the sample, over 80% were seen once. Sequencing used peripheral blood. The origin of this receptor is a woman aged 40 to 55 with COVID-19, enrolled during active disease.

The CDR3 DNA follows: TGTGCCACCAGCAGAGACAGGGCGTGGAGGCCCCAGCATTTT. Translated: CATSRDRAWRPQHF. This chain joins TRBV15 and TRBJ1-5, with D maybe TRBD1 (5 bases). The CDR3 runs 14 residues. CDR1 LNHNV and CDR2 YYDKDF come from the germline V gene (reference sequence). V dropped 0 bases and J dropped 9 bases, with 12 bases sitting between them.